This T cell receptor beta chain was identified in a study of beta chain features in type 1 diabetes. About the study: Similarity in age, gender and cell yields was seen between patients and healthy donors.

On this clone itself: Its antigen remains unknown.

V was pared by 2 bases and J by 1 base, with 9 bases between. This CDR3 is built from 15 residues. CDR1 and CDR2 from the germline V gene are SGHTA and FQGNSA. Findings of the study overall: Among patients with Type 1 diabetes, TCRB CDR3s were moderately but significantly shorter in every one of the four CD4+ subsets. The study notes PCR might favor shorter templates equally in patients and controls.

Reverse transcription of all isolated RNA meant that expressed TCRB transcripts were sequenced. Generated by immunoSEQ multiplex PCR, the TCRdb table keeps only in-frame clones and is missing some. The sample lists approximately 170,000 clones, around 8% seen once, with about 0.95% in the top ten. CD45RO/CCR7/CD25/CD127/CD95/CD27 separated CD4+ naive, central memory, regulatory and stem cell-like memory cells by sorting. Sample: central memory CD4+ T cells from blood. The receptor was isolated from a woman aged 40 to 50 with type 1 diabetes. The chain couples TRBV7-2 to TRBJ2-1; D is uncertain. CDR3 region: CASSLRSESYNEQFF. The DNA for the CDR3 is TGTGCCAGCAGCTTAAGGAGTGAATCCTACAATGAGCAGTTCTTC.